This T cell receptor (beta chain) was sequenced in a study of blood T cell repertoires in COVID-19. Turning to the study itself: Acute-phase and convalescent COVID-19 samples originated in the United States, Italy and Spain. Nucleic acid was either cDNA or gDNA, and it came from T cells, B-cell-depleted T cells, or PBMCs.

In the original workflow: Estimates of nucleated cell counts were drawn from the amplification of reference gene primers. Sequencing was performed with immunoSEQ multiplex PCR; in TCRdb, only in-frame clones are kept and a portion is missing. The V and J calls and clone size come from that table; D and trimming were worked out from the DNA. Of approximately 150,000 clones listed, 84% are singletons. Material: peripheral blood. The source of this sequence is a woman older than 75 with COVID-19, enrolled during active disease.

CDR3 region: CSETGTTQETQYF. The DNA of the CDR3 is TGCAGCGAGACCGGGACAACGCAAGAGACCCAGTACTTC. This chain connects TRBV29-1 to TRBJ2-5; perhaps TRBD1 as D (6 bases). The CDR3 has 13 residues. CDR1 SQVTM and CDR2 ANQGSEA come from the germline V gene. V gave up 7 bases and J gave up 2 bases, with 14 bases separating them.